This entry lists 20 T cell receptor beta chains sequenced from one sample in a study of OX40 agonist ivuxolimab in advanced cancers. Measured with immunoSEQ multiplex PCR; TCRdb has only the in-frame clones, and not every one. The table includes about 100,000 clones, around 90% detected once. Sequencing was performed on CD4+ or CD8+ T cells sorted from blood, taken in a trial of the OX40 agonist ivuxolimab. Receptors were obtained from an adult with an advanced solid tumor such as melanoma, head and neck, liver or kidney cancer.

With respect to this clone: This sample also contains other DNA sequences that code for the same CDR3. The V call is TRBV5-1, the J call TRBJ2-5; D is uncertain. This CDR3 comprises 11 residues. V was cut by 2 bases and J by 2 bases, with 1 base left in between. Germline V gene sequence: CDR1 SGHRS, CDR2 YFSETQ. Written as DNA, the CDR3 is TGCGCCAGCAGCTTTCAAGAGACCCAGTACTTC. Translating gives CASSFQETQYF.

The rearrangement joins TRBV30 to TRBJ2-2; unclear D gene. The CDR3 totals 13 residues. In germline, CDR1 is GTSNPN, CDR2 SVGIG (reference sequence). V lost 4 bases to trimming and J lost 5 bases, with 11 bases between them. In DNA, the CDR3 is TGTGCCTGGAATGGAGTAGCTACCGGGGAGCTGTTTTTT. Translated: CAWNGVATGELFF.

This clone has a handful of counts. This chain joins TRBV19 and TRBJ1-2, with D hard to call. V lost 7 bases, J lost 7 bases, and 16 bases lay in between. Germline V lookup: CDR1 LNHDA, CDR2 SQIVND (reference sequence). The CDR3 is 13 residues long. The CDR3: CASTARANGGYTF. CDR3 sequence (DNA): TGTGCCAGTACCGCTCGGGCAAACGGTGGCTACACCTTC.

This clone has a single count. In DNA form, the CDR3 reads TGCAGCGTTGATAACGGGGGCAATCAGCCCCAGCATTTT. It encodes CSVDNGGNQPQHF. The chain combines TRBV29-1 with TRBJ1-5; no reliable D call. Per the germline V gene, CDR1 is SQVTM and CDR2 is ANQGSEA. The ends were cut back, 3 bases at V and 2 bases at J, with 8 bases in the middle. This CDR3 spans 13 amino acids.

The V call is TRBV9, the J call TRBJ2-5; 9 bases align to TRBD2. Germline V lookup: CDR1 SGDLS, CDR2 YYNGEE. This CDR3 spans 16 amino acids. The junction had 8 bases not matched to a gene; V was cut back by 0 bases and J by 5 bases. The CDR3 loop reads CASSVEGSGSGETQYF. The DNA for the CDR3 is TGTGCCAGCAGCGTAGAAGGTAGCGGGAGCGGGGAGACCCAGTACTTC.

The V gene is TRBV19, the J gene TRBJ2-7, with D perhaps given as TRBD1 or TRBD2 (5 bases each). The CDR3 is 14 amino acids. Germline CDR1 LNHDA, CDR2 SQIVND (reference sequence). The V gene lost 0 bases and the J gene lost 2 bases, with 8 bases spanning the gap. CDR3 sequence reads: CASSIEGVAYEQYF. CDR3 bases: TGTGCCAGTAGTATAGAGGGGGTCGCCTACGAGCAGTACTTC.

This clone was seen once. This chain uses TRBV7-2 with TRBJ2-5; 14 bases line up with TRBD2. The J segment lost 1 base and the V segment lost 5 bases, leaving 3 bases of the junction unmatched. Germline loops: CDR1 SGHTA, CDR2 FQGNSA. This CDR3 is 16 amino acids long. The CDR3 sequence is CASSLGTSGSQETQYF. Written as DNA, the CDR3 is TGTGCCAGCAGCCTTGGGACTAGCGGGAGCCAAGAGACCCAGTACTTC.

As concerns this clone: The junction and the germline gene differ at one end; a read error may be behind it. This rearrangement joins TRBV7-3 to TRBJ2-2, with D tentatively TRBD2 (5 bases). Germline CDR1 SGHTA, CDR2 FQGTGA. The CDR3 has 14 amino acids. The CDR3 sequence is CASSLGENSGELFF. CDR3 sequence (DNA): TGTGCCAGCAGCTTAGGGGAGAACTCCGGGGAGCTGTTTTTT.

V gene TRBV29-1 combines with J gene TRBJ1-6; D might be TRBD1 (6 bases). Trimming pared 3 bases from V and 10 bases from J, leaving 19 bases between. The V gene's germline CDR1 is SQVTM and CDR2 ANQGSEA. This CDR3 spans 15 amino acids. DNA for the CDR3: TGCAGCGTTGAGGCCCGTACAGGGTGCAGATCACCCCTCCACTTT. Its protein is CSVEARTGCRSPLHF.

This chain connects TRBV7-3 to TRBJ2-3, with 7 bases identical to TRBD2. The length of the CDR3 is 16 residues. J was trimmed by 1 base and V by 1 base; bases with no gene match: 5. Germline V gives CDR1 SGHTA, CDR2 FQGTGA. CDR3 in amino acids: CASSLSSRGGTDTQYF. CDR3 nucleotides: TGTGCCAGCAGCTTAAGCTCCCGGGGGGGCACAGATACGCAGTATTTT.

This chain uses TRBV19 with TRBJ1-1, with D possibly being TRBD1 (6 bases). This CDR3 is built from 14 residues. The V and J ends lost 6 bases and 5 bases respectively, with 16 bases between them. Germline values: CDR1 LNHDA, CDR2 SQIVND (reference sequence). The DNA for the CDR3 is TGTGCCAGTAGAACAGGGTCCCGGGTGACTGAAGCTTTCTTT. Protein sequence: CASRTGSRVTEAFF.

This clone was seen once. This chain joins TRBV7-2 and TRBJ1-1, with D uncertain. The CDR3 spans 15 residues. CDR1 is SGHTA and CDR2 is FQGNSA in the germline V gene. V was cut by 0 bases and J by 3 bases, with 11 bases left in between. The CDR3 DNA reads TGTGCCAGCAGCTTAGCGAAATCAGCTCACACTGAAGCTTTCTTT. Translation gives CASSLAKSAHTEAFF.

The chain couples TRBV28 to TRBJ1-1; the D is unclear. The V gene lost 4 bases and the J gene lost 9 bases, with 9 bases spanning the gap. CDR1 MDHEN and CDR2 SYDVKM come from the germline V gene. The CDR3 runs 11 residues. The CDR3 DNA follows: TGTGCCAGCAGTTCTGACATTAAAGCTTTCTTT. Translated, it gives CASSSDIKAFF.

This chain uses TRBV2 with TRBJ1-2; D uncertain. CDR1 SNHLY and CDR2 FYNNEI come from the germline V gene. The CDR3 is made up of 13 amino acids. Trimming pared 2 bases from V and 8 bases from J, leaving 12 bases between. CDR3 amino acids: CASSEWGGKGYTF. DNA of the CDR3: TGTGCCAGCAGTGAATGGGGAGGAAAAGGCTACACCTTC. The whole variable domain, remainder taken from reference TRBV2 and TRBJ1-2, is EPEVTQTPSHQVTQMGQEVILRCVPISNHLYFYWYRQILGQKVEFLVSFYNNEISEKSEIFDDQFSVERPDGSNFTLKIRSTKLEDSAMYFCASSEWGGKGYTFGSGTRLTVV.

A single count supports this clone. The chain carries TRBV5-1 and TRBJ1-2, with TRBD1 matching over 7 bases. The V and J ends lost 4 bases and 0 bases, in that order; junction bases with no gene match: 3. Per the germline V gene, CDR1 is SGHRS and CDR2 is YFSETQ. The CDR3 is 14 residues long. CDR3 coding DNA: TGCGCCAGCAGCCCCGGGACAGCTAACTATGGCTACACCTTC. This codes for CASSPGTANYGYTF.

The rearrangement joins TRBV7-2 to TRBJ1-2; 8 bases fit TRBD1. Germline trimming cut 5 bases from V and 7 bases from J; bases unmatched to any gene: 9. The germline V gene encodes CDR1 SGHTA and CDR2 FQGNSA. The CDR3 runs 14 residues. CDR3 DNA: TGTGCCAGCAGCCCGTACGGACAGGGTAGTGGCTACACCTTC. Amino acid sequence: CASSPYGQGSGYTF.

V usage is TRBV5-1 and J usage is TRBJ1-2; the match to TRBD1 covers 8 bases. This CDR3 comprises 14 residues. The ends lost 4 bases at V and 4 bases at J; junction bases unmatched: 6. The germline CDR1 and CDR2 sequences are SGHRS and YFSETQ. CDR3: CASSLTTGAYGYTF. The CDR3 DNA is TGCGCCAGCAGCCTAACGACAGGGGCCTATGGCTACACCTTC.

The chain uses TRBV9 and TRBJ2-4, with D perhaps TRBD1 (6 bases). Trimming removed 2 bases at V and 8 bases at J, with 17 bases between. Germline assignment: CDR1 SGDLS and CDR2 YYNGEE. The CDR3 spans 15 residues. The CDR3 region has the DNA TGTGCCAGCAGCGTGGGGCCACAGGGATCCGACATTCAGTACTTC. This gives the protein CASSVGPQGSDIQYF.

V is TRBV4-1 and J is TRBJ2-5, with D unclear. Near its end, the DNA agrees better with TRBJ2-7, so the J call may be wrong. Germline lookup yields CDR1 MGHRA and CDR2 YSYEKL. The CDR3 spans 17 residues. DNA of the CDR3: TGCGCCAGCAGCCAGGAATCCAGGTGGAGTTCCTCCTACGAGCAGTACTTC. As protein: CASSQESRWSSSYEQYF.

CDR3 coding DNA: TGTGCCAGCAGCCGCTCTAATAGCAATCAGCCCCAGCATTTT. Translation gives CASSRSNSNQPQHF. The chain employs TRBV7-9 and TRBJ1-5, with D unclear. V was cut by 5 bases and J by 0 bases, with 8 bases left in between. There are 14 residues in the CDR3. Looked up from germline, CDR1 is SEHNR and CDR2 is FQNEAQ (reference sequence).